The next 19 T cell receptor beta chains were all read from a single sample in a study of OX40 agonist ivuxolimab in advanced cancers. Library creation used the immunoSEQ multiplex PCR assay. Held by TCRdb, this immuneACCESS table contains in-frame sequences only and omits some clones. Under half of the omission traces to an unresolved V gene where checked; the cause of the rest is unknown. The sample records 82,000 or so clones, 85% to 90% of which are singletons. Of the sample, approximately 2.3% falls within the top ten clones. Specimen: CD4+ or CD8+ T cells sorted from blood, collected in a trial of the OX40 agonist ivuxolimab. These receptors were taken from an adult with an advanced solid tumor such as melanoma, head and neck, liver or kidney cancer.

This chain connects TRBV29-1 to TRBJ2-6; possible D gene TRBD1, 6 bases. The V end lost 6 bases, the J end lost 2 bases, and 11 bases lay between the germline ends. Germline CDR1 SQVTM, CDR2 ANQGSEA. The length of the CDR3 is 14 residues. The CDR3: CSVQGGTGANVLTF. In DNA, the CDR3 is TGCAGCGTACAGGGTGGCACTGGGGCCAACGTCCTGACTTTC. The full variable domain, with the rest looked up from reference TRBV29-1 and TRBJ2-6, is SAVISQKPSRDICQRGTSLTIQCQVDSQVTMMFWYRQQPGQSLTLIATANQGSEATYESGFVIDKFPISRPNLTFSTLTVSNMSPEDSSIYLCSVQGGTGANVLTFGAGSRLTVL.

The chain joins TRBV6-6 to TRBJ1-5, with 11 bases that match TRBD1. Germline V gene data show CDR1 as MNHNY and CDR2 as SVGAGI (reference sequence). V lost 4 bases to trimming and J lost 3 bases; unmatched junction nucleotides: 2. This CDR3 region has 15 residues. The CDR3 DNA reads as TGTGCCAGCAGTTGGGACAGGGGGGTCAATCAGCCCCAGCATTTT. Protein: CASSWDRGVNQPQHF.

The chain uses TRBV27 and TRBJ2-3; D is possibly TRBD1 or TRBD2 (6 bases each). This CDR3 region has 17 residues. The V and J ends lost 4 bases and 0 bases respectively, with 17 bases between them. Germline lookup yields CDR1 MNHEY and CDR2 SMNVEV (reference sequence). The CDR3 loop reads CASSSTRGAGSTDTQYF. CDR3 nucleotide sequence: TGTGCCAGCAGTTCCACTAGGGGGGCGGGTAGCACAGATACGCAGTATTTT.

This chain joins TRBV21-1 and TRBJ1-1; TRBD1 reflects the table's D call only, with no check against the DNA. TRBV21-1 is annotated as a pseudogene. The CDR3 has 17 residues. The CDR3 spells CASSQRGQGVQSLQAFF. The CDR3 coding sequence is TGTGCCAGCAGCCAAAGAGGACAGGGGGTCCAATCACTCCAAGCTTTCTTT.

The chain employs TRBV28 and TRBJ1-3; 9 nucleotides align to TRBD1. Germline V lookup: CDR1 MDHEN, CDR2 SYDVKM. V was pared by 5 bases and J by 4 bases, with 9 bases of the junction left unmatched. The CDR3 runs to 16 residues. In DNA, the CDR3 is TGTGCCAGCAGTCCTTGGGACAGGGCGTTCGGAAACACCATATATTTT. Translated, it gives CASSPWDRAFGNTIYF.

The chain links TRBV6-5 to TRBJ2-3, with D unclear. Trimming left V 7 bases short and J 1 base short, with 9 bases between. The CDR3 totals 13 residues. Germline CDR1 and CDR2: MNHEY and SVGAGI. The CDR3 DNA reads TGTGCCAGCATCCCCGAGGGCACAGATACGCAGTATTTT. This codes for CASIPEGTDTQYF.

This chain links TRBV5-4 with TRBJ2-3; 10 bases fit TRBD2. After removal of 1 base from V and 3 bases from J, the junction contained 5 bases not matched to a gene. In germline, CDR1 is SGHNT, CDR2 YYREEE (reference sequence). The CDR3 covers 16 residues. The CDR3: CASSLRLAGETDTQYF. The CDR3 DNA reads as TGTGCCAGCAGCTTGAGGCTAGCGGGGGAAACAGATACGCAGTATTTT.

This chain joins TRBV28 and TRBJ2-7, with TRBD2 matching over 10 bases. The germline CDR1 and CDR2 sequences are MDHEN and SYDVKM. The ends lost 3 bases at V and 3 bases at J; junction bases unmatched: 5. The CDR3 contains 15 residues. The CDR3 loop reads CASSFSGGTNYEQYF. In DNA, the CDR3 is TGTGCCAGCAGTTTTAGCGGGGGGACCAACTACGAGCAGTACTTC. Full variable domain (rest looked up from reference TRBV28 and TRBJ2-7): DVKVTQSSRYLVKRTGEKVFLECVQDMDHENMFWYRQDPGLGLRLIYFSYDVKMKEKGDIPEGYSVSREKKERFSLILESASTNQTSMYLCASSFSGGTNYEQYFGPGTRLTVT.

The V call is TRBV21-1, the J call TRBJ2-7; the D segment call TRBD2 is taken from the table without a DNA check. TRBV21-1 is classified as a pseudogene. The CDR3 contains 8 residues. In DNA, the CDR3 is TGTGCCAGCCCTCGGACGGGGGTC. As protein: CASPRTGV.

CDR3 coding DNA: TGTGCCAGCAGCTTAGCAGGACAGGTATACGAGCAGTACTTC. This gives the protein CASSLAGQVYEQYF. This chain joins TRBV7-9 and TRBJ2-7, with 7 bases fitting TRBD1. The CDR3 has 14 residues. V dropped 0 bases and J dropped 4; count of bases not matched to a gene: 3. Looked up from germline, CDR1 is SEHNR and CDR2 is FQNEAQ (reference sequence).

V gene TRBV29-1 combines with J gene TRBJ1-2; D ambiguous. Germline-derived CDR1 and CDR2 are SQVTM and ANQGSEA. This CDR3 is built from 11 residues. With 1 base removed from V and 3 bases from J, the gap between germline ends came to 3 bases. The CDR3 region is CSVEGDYGYTF. The CDR3 DNA is TGCAGCGTTGAAGGTGACTATGGCTACACCTTC. The full variable domain, in which reference TRBV29-1 and TRBJ1-2 provide the parts outside the CDR3, is SAVISQKPSRDICQRGTSLTIQCQVDSQVTMMFWYRQQPGQSLTLIATANQGSEATYESGFVIDKFPISRPNLTFSTLTVSNMSPEDSSIYLCSVEGDYGYTFGSGTRLTVV.

The genes are TRBV5-1 and TRBJ2-5; D unclear. V was clipped by 7 bases and J by 1 base, with 20 bases between them. The germline CDR1 and CDR2 sequences are SGHRS and YFSETQ. The CDR3 spans 16 residues. The CDR3 protein is CASSTQRTPAQETQYF. CDR3 in DNA: TGCGCCAGCTCCACCCAGAGAACGCCGGCCCAAGAGACCCAGTACTTC.

The rearrangement joins TRBV28 to TRBJ2-3; TRBD2 agrees at 7 bases. V was clipped by 7 bases and J by 4 bases; unmatched bases: 17. Germline loops: CDR1 MDHEN, CDR2 SYDVKM. The CDR3 spans 17 residues. The CDR3 region has the DNA TGTGCCAGCACCGGAGTGGCGGGGGTACTGCGGGCAGATACGCAGTATTTT. Its translation is CASTGVAGVLRADTQYF.

V is TRBV28 and J is TRBJ1-3, with TRBD1 as a possible D gene (6 bases). The CDR3 has 16 amino acids. V dropped 5 bases and J dropped 0 bases, with 14 bases sitting between them. Germline CDR1 and CDR2: MDHEN and SYDVKM. The CDR3, as DNA: TGTGCCAGCAGTCCCGGACAGAGATACTCTGGAAACACCATATATTTT. Amino acid sequence: CASSPGQRYSGNTIYF.

CDR3 bases: TGTGCCAGCTCAGCTGGACGTCGTAATTCACCCCTCCACTTT. This codes for CASSAGRRNSPLHF. This chain uses TRBV18 with TRBJ1-6, with no clear D. This CDR3 has 14 residues. The germline gives CDR1 KGHSH, CDR2 LQKENI. Trimming stripped 5 bases from V and 6 bases from J, with 11 bases between.

J is TRBJ2-7 and V is TRBV28; D gene uncertain. Germline values: CDR1 MDHEN, CDR2 SYDVKM. The ends were cut back, 4 bases at V and 6 bases at J, with 13 bases in the middle. The CDR3 contains 13 residues. The CDR3 sequence: CASSSPRTFEQYF. The CDR3 nucleotides read TGTGCCAGCAGTTCCCCCCGAACGTTCGAGCAGTACTTC.

The chain joins TRBV6-5 to TRBJ2-2; 8 nucleotides match TRBD2. CDR1 MNHEY and CDR2 SVGAGI come from the germline V gene. V gave up 6 bases and J gave up 0 bases; unmatched junction bases: 3. The CDR3 extends over 15 amino acids. The CDR3 loop reads CASSATSANTGELFF. DNA of the CDR3: TGTGCCAGCAGCGCGACTAGCGCGAACACCGGGGAGCTGTTTTTT.

CDR3: CASSQRGDGYTF. The CDR3 DNA reads TGTGCCAGCAGTCAAAGAGGGGATGGCTACACCTTC. The chain recombines TRBV6-1 with TRBJ1-2; a possible D gene is TRBD1 (5 bases). Germline CDR1 reads MNHNS; CDR2 reads SASEGT. V lost 5 bases and J 6 bases, leaving 10 bases between the germline ends. The CDR3 loop spans 12 amino acids.

A few counts support this clone. This chain joins TRBV5-1 and TRBJ2-1; the match to TRBD2 covers 11 bases. V lost 0 bases to trimming and J lost 8 bases; unmatched junction nucleotides: 7. Looked up from germline, CDR1 is SGHRS and CDR2 is YFSETQ. This CDR3 comprises 16 residues. The CDR3: CASSLVASGGYHEQFF. The CDR3 DNA reads as TGCGCCAGCAGCTTGGTAGCTAGCGGGGGGTATCATGAGCAGTTCTTC.